This T cell receptor beta chain was sequenced in a study of cytomegalovirus exposure and HLA in healthy donors. About the research overall: The 100 million to 120 million unique TCR beta sequences, from about 179 million T cells, were found by an earlier analysis.

On this clone: Antigen unknown.

Study-level results: Later on, an analysis found that several of the most significant clusters appeared to be linked to common viral pathogens, which included parvovirus B19. What TCR beta sequences reportedly achieved was accurate prediction of HLA-A and HLA-B alleles in most subjects.

Samples came from healthy bone marrow donors. PCR was performed using 60 Vbeta and 13 Jbeta primers. Profiled with immunoSEQ multiplex PCR; TCRdb holds only in-frame clones, not every one. In all, the sample yields under 200,000 clones. The TCR was taken from a man aged 25 to 40 in good health and CMV-seronegative. Source material: PBMCs.

The CDR3 DNA follows: TGTGCCAGCAGCGGAGGCCTTCAACCGGGACTAGCTAGGGGGGTCTACAATGAGCAGTTCTTC. Its protein is CASSGGLQPGLARGVYNEQFF. The V gene is TRBV9, the J gene TRBJ2-1; 9 nucleotides align to TRBD2. The germline V gene has CDR1 SGDLS and CDR2 YYNGEE. The CDR3 sequence is 21 residues long. J gave up 3 bases and V 3 bases, and 22 bases lay outside the gene matches.